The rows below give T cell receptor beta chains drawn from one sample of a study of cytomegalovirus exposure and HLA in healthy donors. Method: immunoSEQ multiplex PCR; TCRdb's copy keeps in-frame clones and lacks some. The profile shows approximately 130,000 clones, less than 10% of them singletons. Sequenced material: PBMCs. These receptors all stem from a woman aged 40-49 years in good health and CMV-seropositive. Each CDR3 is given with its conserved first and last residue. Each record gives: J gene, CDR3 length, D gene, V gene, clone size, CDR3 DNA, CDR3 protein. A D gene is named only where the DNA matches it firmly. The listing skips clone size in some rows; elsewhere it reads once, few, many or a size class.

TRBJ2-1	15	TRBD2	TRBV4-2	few	TGTGCCAGCAGCCAACTAGCGGGGGTCAACAATGAGCAGTTCTTC	CASSQLAGVNNEQFF
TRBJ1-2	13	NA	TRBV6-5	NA	TGTGCCAGCAGACCTCAGGGTGTCTATGGCTACACCTTC	CASRPQGVYGYTF
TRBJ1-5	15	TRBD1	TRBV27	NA	TGTGCCAGCAGGTCGGGACAGGGGGCTAGGCAGCCCCAGCATTTT	CASRSGQGARQPQHF
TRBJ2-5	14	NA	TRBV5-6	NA	TGTGCCAGCCGCTTTGACGACAGACAAGAGACCCAGTACTTC	CASRFDDRQETQYF
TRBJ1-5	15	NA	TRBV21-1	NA	TGTGCCAGCAGCACCCCACAGGGAAGCAATCAGCCCCAGCATTTT	CASSTPQGSNQPQHF
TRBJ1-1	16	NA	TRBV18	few	TGTGCCAGCTCACCACCCACAGGGCCAATGAACACTGAAGCTTTCTTT	CASSPPTGPMNTEAFF
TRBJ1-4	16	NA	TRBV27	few	TGTGCCAGCAGTTTAAGGACAGATTCAACTAATGAAAAACTGTTTTTT	CASSLRTDSTNEKLFF
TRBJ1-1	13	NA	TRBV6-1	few	TGTGCCAGCAGTGTAGCAGGGGACACTGAAGCTTTCTTT	CASSVAGDTEAFF
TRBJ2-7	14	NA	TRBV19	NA	TGTGCCAGTAGTATAGCTGGGGCCTCCTACGAGCAGTACTTC	CASSIAGASYEQYF
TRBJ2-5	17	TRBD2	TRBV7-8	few	TGTGCCAGCAGCTTCCCCCCTAGCGGGGGGGCCGGAGAGACCCAGTACTTC	CASSFPPSGGAGETQYF
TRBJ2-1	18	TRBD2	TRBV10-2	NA	TGCGCCAGCGGGAACCGACTAGCGTCCCCCCCCTCCTACAATGAGCAGTTCTTC	CASGNRLASPPSYNEQFF
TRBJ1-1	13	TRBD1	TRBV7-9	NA	TGTGCCAGCAGCTTAGAAACAGGGGTACGAACTTTCTTT	CASSLETGVRTFF
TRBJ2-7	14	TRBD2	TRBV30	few	TGTGCCTGGAGTGCCGGGGGGGGGCTCTACGAGCAGTACTTC	CAWSAGGGLYEQYF
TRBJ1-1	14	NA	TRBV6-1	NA	TGTGCCAGCAGTCCCGGGGGGGGAAGCACTGAAGCTTTCTTT	CASSPGGGSTEAFF
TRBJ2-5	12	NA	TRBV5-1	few	TGCGCCAGCAGCCCTGACCAAGAGACCCAGTACTTC	CASSPDQETQYF
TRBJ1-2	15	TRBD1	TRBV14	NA	TGTGCCAGCAGCCAAGAGACAGGGGGCTTAGGTGGCTACACCTTC	CASSQETGGLGGYTF
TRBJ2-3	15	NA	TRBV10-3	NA	TGTGCCATCAGTGAAGAAGAGTTGGGCACAGATACGCAGTATTTT	CAISEEELGTDTQYF
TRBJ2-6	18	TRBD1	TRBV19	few	TGTGCCAGTAGTATAGGGGCGACAGGGGGCTCTGGGGCCAACGTCCTGACTTTC	CASSIGATGGSGANVLTF
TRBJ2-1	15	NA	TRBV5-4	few	TGTGCCAGCAGCCTCCTACTAGACTCCTACAATGAGCAGTTCTTC	CASSLLLDSYNEQFF
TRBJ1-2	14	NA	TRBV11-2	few	TGTGCCAGCAGCTTCGCCAGGGGCTTTGGTGGCTACACCTTC	CASSFARGFGGYTF
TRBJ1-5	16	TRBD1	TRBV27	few	TGTGCCAGCAGTGAACAGGGGCAGTGGGGGAATCAGCCCCAGCATTTT	CASSEQGQWGNQPQHF
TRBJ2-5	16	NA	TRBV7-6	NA	TGTGCCAGCAGCTCAACGTGGACAGTAAGACAAGAGACCCAGTACTTC	CASSSTWTVRQETQYF
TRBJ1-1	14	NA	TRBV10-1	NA	TGCGCCAGCAGTGAGTCCCAGGGCTACACTGAAGCTTTCTTT	CASSESQGYTEAFF
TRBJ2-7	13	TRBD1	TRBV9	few	TGTGCCAGCAGCGGCCGGGACAGGGGCGAGCAGTACTTC	CASSGRDRGEQYF
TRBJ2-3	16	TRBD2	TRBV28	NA	TGTGCCAGCAGTTCGGGGACTAGCGGGGGGCGGGATACGCAGTATTTT	CASSSGTSGGRDTQYF
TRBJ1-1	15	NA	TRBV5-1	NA	TGCGCCAGCAAGAGCGGTGGGGGGGTCGGCGCTGAGGCTTTCTTT	CASKSGGGVGAEAFF
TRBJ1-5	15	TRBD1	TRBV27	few	TGTGCCAGCAGTGCGACAGGGGGCATCAATCAGCCCCAGCATTTT	CASSATGGINQPQHF
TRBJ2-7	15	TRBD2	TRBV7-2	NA	TGTGCCAGCAGCTTTACCGGGCTAGCGGGGGACGAGCAGTACTTC	CASSFTGLAGDEQYF
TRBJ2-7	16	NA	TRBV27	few	TGTGCCAGCAGCCCCAGCAGGGCGGTTAGGACCTACGAGCAGTACTTC	CASSPSRAVRTYEQYF
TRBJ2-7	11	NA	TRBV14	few	TGTGCCAGCAGCGTCACCTACGAGCAGTACTTC	CASSVTYEQYF
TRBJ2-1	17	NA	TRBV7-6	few	TGTGCCAGCAGCTTAGAAGAACGACAGGATCGGTACAATGAGCAGTTCTTC	CASSLEERQDRYNEQFF
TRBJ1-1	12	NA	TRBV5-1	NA	TGCGCCAGCAGCAGAGGGGGAACTGAAGCTTTCTTT	CASSRGGTEAFF
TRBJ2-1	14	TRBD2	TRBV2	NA	TGTGCCAGCATAGCTAGCGGGGGGGCCAATGAGCAGTTCTTC	CASIASGGANEQFF
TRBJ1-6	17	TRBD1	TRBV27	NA	TGTGCCAGCAGAACCTTGGGACAGGGACCTAGGGGATCACCCCTCCACTTT	CASRTLGQGPRGSPLHF
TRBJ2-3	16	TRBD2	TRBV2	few	TGTGCCAGAGGGACTAGCGGCCCTTCTATCACAGATACGCAGTATTTT	CARGTSGPSITDTQYF
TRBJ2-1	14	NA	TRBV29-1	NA	TGCAGCGTTGAAGCAGGGTGGGGATACAATGAGCAGTTCTTC	CSVEAGWGYNEQFF
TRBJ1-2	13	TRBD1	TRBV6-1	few	TGTGCCAGCAGCCGGACAGGGATCTATGGCTACACCTTC	CASSRTGIYGYTF
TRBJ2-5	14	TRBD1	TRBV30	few	TGTGCCTGGATCCCCCGGGACAGTCAAGAGACCCAGTACTTC	CAWIPRDSQETQYF
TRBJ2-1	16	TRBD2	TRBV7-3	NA	TGTGCCAGCAGCTTTTTGGCTAGCGGGGGTCACAATGAGCAGTTCTTC	CASSFLASGGHNEQFF
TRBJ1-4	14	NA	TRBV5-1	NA	TGCGCCAGCAGCACCCTAGGGGTTGCTGAAAAACTGTTTTTT	CASSTLGVAEKLFF
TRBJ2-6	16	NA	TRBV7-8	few	TGTGCCAGCAGGGACGCGGGGAGCTCTGGGGCCAACGTCCTGACTTTC	CASRDAGSSGANVLTF
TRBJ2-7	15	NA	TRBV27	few	TGTGCCAGCTCTTTCCGGGCCTGGGGGGCCTACGAGCAGTACTTC	CASSFRAWGAYEQYF
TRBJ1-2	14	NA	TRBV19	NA	TGTGCCAGTAGTATACAAGGGGCCTACTATGGCTACACCTTC	CASSIQGAYYGYTF
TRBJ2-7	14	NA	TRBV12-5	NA	TGTGCTAGTGGTCTGCCAGGGTTCCCCTACGAGCAGTACTTC	CASGLPGFPYEQYF
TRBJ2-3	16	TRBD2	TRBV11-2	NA	TGTGCCAGCAGCTTCCGACTAGCGGGGGGCACAGATACGCAGTATTTT	CASSFRLAGGTDTQYF
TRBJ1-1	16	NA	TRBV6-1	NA	TGTGCCAGCAGTGAAGGGTTGTGGGCAGGGAAAACTGAAGCTTTCTTT	CASSEGLWAGKTEAFF
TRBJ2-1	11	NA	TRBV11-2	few	TGTGCCAGCAGCTTAGGGGCCGAGCAGTTCTTC	CASSLGAEQFF
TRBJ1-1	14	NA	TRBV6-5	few	TGTGCCAGCATCGGACTGCCAATGAACACTGAAGCTTTCTTT	CASIGLPMNTEAFF
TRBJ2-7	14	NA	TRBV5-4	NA	TGTGCCAGCAGCTTGGCGGACAGTGCCTACGAGCAGTACTTC	CASSLADSAYEQYF
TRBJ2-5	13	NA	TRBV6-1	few	TGTGCCAGCAGTGGAGACTTACAAGAGACCCAGTACTTC	CASSGDLQETQYF
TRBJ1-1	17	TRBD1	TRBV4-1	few	TGCGCCAGCAGCAAAGATCGGAGCGGCAGGGGGGTGTCGGAAGCTTTCTTT	CASSKDRSGRGVSEAFF
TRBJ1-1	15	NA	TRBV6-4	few	TGTGCCAGCAGTGACTCGGGCAGGGTAGGCACTGAAGCTTTCTTT	CASSDSGRVGTEAFF
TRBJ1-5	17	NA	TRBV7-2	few	TGTGCCAGCAGCCTGGGACACCCCATCATGTGGAATCAGCCCCAGCATTTT	CASSLGHPIMWNQPQHF
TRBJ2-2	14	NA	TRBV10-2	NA	TGCGCCAGCAGTGTCGCAGGGGTAACCGGGGAGCTGTTTTTT	CASSVAGVTGELFF
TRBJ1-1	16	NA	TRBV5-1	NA	TGCGCCAGCAGCTTGGGGTCAGGGAAGAGTAACACTGAAGCTTTCTTT	CASSLGSGKSNTEAFF
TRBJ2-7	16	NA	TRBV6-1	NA	TGTGCCAGCAGTGAAAGGCTAGCGTTTAGCTCCTACGAGCAGTACTTC	CASSERLAFSSYEQYF
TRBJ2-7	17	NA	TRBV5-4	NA	TGTGCCAGCAGCCCCCCGTGGAGCGGCGGTCTCCTACGAGAGCAGTACTTC	CASSPPWSGGLLREQYF